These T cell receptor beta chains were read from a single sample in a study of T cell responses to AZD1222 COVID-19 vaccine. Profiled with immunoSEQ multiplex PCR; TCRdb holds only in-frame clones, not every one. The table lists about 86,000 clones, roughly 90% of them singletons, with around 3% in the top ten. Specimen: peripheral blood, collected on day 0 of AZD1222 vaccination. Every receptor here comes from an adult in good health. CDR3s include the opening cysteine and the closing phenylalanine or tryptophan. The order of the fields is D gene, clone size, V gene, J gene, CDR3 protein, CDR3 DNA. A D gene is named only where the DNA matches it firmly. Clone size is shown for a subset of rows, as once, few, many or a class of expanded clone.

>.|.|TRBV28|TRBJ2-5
CASSLPGTLRTQYF
TGTGCCAGCAGTTTACCCGGGACCCTGAGGACCCAGTACTTC
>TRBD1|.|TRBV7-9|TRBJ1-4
CASSSRDRGWEKLFF
TGTGCCAGCAGCTCCCGGGACAGGGGATGGGAAAAACTGTTTTTT
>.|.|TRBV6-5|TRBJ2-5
CASSETGDYQETQYF
TGTGCCAGCAGCGAGACAGGCGATTATCAAGAGACCCAGTACTTC
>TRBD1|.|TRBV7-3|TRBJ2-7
CASSSGTGSEQYF
TGTGCCAGCAGTTCCGGGACAGGGAGCGAGCAGTACTTC
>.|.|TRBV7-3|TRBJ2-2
CASSPGGSGSGELFF
TGTGCCAGCAGCCCCGGTGGTAGCGGTTCCGGGGAGCTGTTTTTT
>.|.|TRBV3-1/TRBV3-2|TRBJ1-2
CATSAAANYGYTF
TGTGCCACCTCGGCCGCAGCTAACTATGGCTACACCTTC
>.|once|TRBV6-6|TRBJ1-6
CASSYDPRPNSPLHF
TGTGCCAGCAGTTACGATCCCAGACCGAATTCACCCCTCCACTTT
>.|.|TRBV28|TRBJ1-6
CASRRAGPNNSPLHF
TGTGCCAGCAGGAGAGCGGGACCGAATAATTCACCCCTCCACTTT
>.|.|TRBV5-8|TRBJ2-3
CASSLGPSTDTQYF
TGTGCCAGCAGCTTGGGGCCTAGCACAGATACGCAGTATTTT
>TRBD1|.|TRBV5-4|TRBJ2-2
CASSAGTGISTGELFF
TGTGCCAGCAGCGCCGGGACAGGGATTTCCACCGGGGAGCTGTTTTTT
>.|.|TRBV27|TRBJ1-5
CASSFSGTASSNQPQHF
TGTGCCAGCAGTTTTTCAGGAACAGCTAGTAGCAATCAGCCCCAGCATTTT
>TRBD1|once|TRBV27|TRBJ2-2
CASSTRGTGSFTGELFF
TGTGCCAGCAGTACTCGTGGGACAGGGTCCTTCACCGGGGAGCTGTTTTTT
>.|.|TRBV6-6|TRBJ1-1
CASSPPAGENTEAFF
TGTGCCAGCAGCCCTCCTGCCGGGGAGAACACTGAAGCTTTCTTT
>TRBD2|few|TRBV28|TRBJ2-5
CASAPGGYQETQYF
TGTGCCAGCGCCCCCGGGGGGTACCAAGAGACCCAGTACTTC
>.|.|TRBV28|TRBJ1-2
CASSSGDYNYGYTF
TGTGCCAGCAGTTCAGGAGACTATAACTATGGCTACACCTTC
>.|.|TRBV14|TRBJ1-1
CASRHTNTEAFF
TGTGCCAGCAGACACACTAACACTGAAGCTTTCTTT
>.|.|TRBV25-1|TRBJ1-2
CASSEGGGRGGYGYTF
TGTGCCAGCAGTGAAGGGGGAGGACGTGGCGGGTATGGCTACACCTTC
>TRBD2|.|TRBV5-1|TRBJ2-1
CASSGTSSYNEQFF
TGCGCCAGCAGCGGGACTAGCTCCTACAATGAGCAGTTCTTC
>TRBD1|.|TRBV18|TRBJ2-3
CASSPLGTGVTDTQYF
TGTGCCAGCTCACCGTTGGGGACAGGGGTTACAGATACGCAGTATTTT
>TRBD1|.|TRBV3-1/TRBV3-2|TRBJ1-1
CASSQWGQKMNTEAFF
TGTGCCAGCAGCCAATGGGGACAGAAAATGAACACTGAAGCTTTCTTT
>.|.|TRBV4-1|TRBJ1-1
CASRGILRDTEAFF
TGCGCCTCTCGAGGGATATTAAGGGACACTGAAGCTTTCTTT
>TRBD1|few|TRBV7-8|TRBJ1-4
CASSSQGKPTGEKLFF
TGTGCCAGCAGCTCACAGGGGAAGCCGACCGGTGAAAAACTGTTTTTT
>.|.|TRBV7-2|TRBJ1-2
CASSTYREGPEGYTF
TGTGCCAGCAGCACTTACAGGGAGGGGCCGGAAGGCTACACCTTC
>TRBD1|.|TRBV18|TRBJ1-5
CASSPTGTGGSSNQPQHF
TGTGCCAGCTCACCCACCGGGACAGGGGGCAGTAGCAATCAGCCCCAGCATTTT
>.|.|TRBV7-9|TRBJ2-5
CASSLGSPSETQYF
TGTGCCAGCAGCTTAGGGTCACCTTCGGAGACCCAGTACTTC
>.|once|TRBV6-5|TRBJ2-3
CASSYRRATDTQYF
TGTGCCAGCAGTTATCGTAGGGCGACAGATACGCAGTATTTT
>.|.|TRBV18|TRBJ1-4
CASSIDPVGKLFF
TGTGCCAGCTCAATAGACCCCGTCGGAAAACTGTTTTTT
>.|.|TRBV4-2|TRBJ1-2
CASSQEGGFQGVNYGYTF
TGTGCCAGCAGCCAAGAGGGGGGGTTTCAGGGAGTTAACTATGGCTACACCTTC
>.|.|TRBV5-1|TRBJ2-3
CASSLGRGSGTDTQYF
TGCGCCAGCAGCTTGGGACGGGGATCGGGCACAGATACGCAGTATTTT
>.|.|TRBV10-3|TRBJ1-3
CAISELRQDLSGNTIYF
TGTGCCATCAGTGAGCTTCGACAGGACCTCTCTGGAAACACCATATATTTT
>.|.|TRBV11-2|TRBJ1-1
CASSLDTTEAFF
TGTGCCAGCAGCCTTGACACTACTGAAGCTTTCTTT
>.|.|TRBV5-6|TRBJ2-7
CASSLAPDSPGRSYEQYF
TGTGCCAGCAGCTTGGCCCCTGACAGTCCCGGTAGGTCCTACGAGCAGTACTTC
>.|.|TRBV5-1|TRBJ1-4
CASRLGDLGAEEKLFF
TGCGCCAGCAGGCTTGGAGATCTGGGGGCTGAGGAAAAACTGTTTTTT
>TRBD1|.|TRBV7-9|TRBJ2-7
CASSLEGQGRSEQYF
TGTGCCAGCAGCTTGGAGGGACAGGGTAGGAGCGAGCAGTACTTC
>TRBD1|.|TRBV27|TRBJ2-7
CASSGDRAHEQYF
TGTGCCAGCAGTGGGGACAGGGCCCACGAGCAGTACTTC
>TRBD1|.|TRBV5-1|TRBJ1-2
CASIGQGGGYTF
TGCGCCAGCATTGGGCAGGGGGGTGGCTACACCTTC
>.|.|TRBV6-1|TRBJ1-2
CASSEEGRIYGYTF
TGTGCCAGCAGTGAAGAAGGCAGAATCTATGGCTACACCTTC